This TCR beta chain originates from a study of T-cell memory formation after mild COVID-19. Regarding the study as a whole: In pre-infection memory, a portion of responding clones appeared, which suggested that cross-reactive memory joined. Whether day 37 second-wave clones are SARS-CoV-2-specific was not confirmed.

Concerning this clonotype itself: Its specificity is not known.

The V and J ends lost 1 base and 6 bases respectively, with 26 bases between them. The CDR3 extends over 18 amino acids. Germline V gene data show CDR1 as DFQATT and CDR2 as SNEGSKA (reference sequence). A single record per CDR3 protein comes from TCRdb applying MiXCR to the 5' RACE reads. The table has just over 150,000 distinct CDR3 sequences, 30% to 35% seen once. Sequencing was done on a sample of PBMCs or a T cell subset sorted from them (not recorded which). The clonotype was recovered from an adult woman who had mild COVID-19 (a few samples of this study predate the infection). Cell type and time point are not known. V is TRBV20-1 and J is TRBJ2-3; the D is unclear. CDR3 loop: CSARVSWGSQSSRDTQYF. CDR3 in DNA: TGCAGTGCTAGAGTGAGCTGGGGATCACAGAGCAGTCGTGATACGCAGTATTTT.